This is a list of T cell receptor beta chains from one sample in a study of control samples from healthy donors and cancer patients. Profiling relied on immunoSEQ multiplex PCR, and the TCRdb table lists in-frame clones only, not all of them. In the table there are 170,000 or so clones, 85% to 95% of which are singletons. Sequenced input: blood. The source of these receptors is a woman aged 18-29 years in good health. The CDR3 runs from the conserved cysteine through the conserved F or W. D genes are given only for firm matches. Clone size is not always given. Where it is, it says once, few, many or a class for expanded clones.

v_gene: TRBV11-2; j_gene: TRBJ2-1; abundance: .; d_gene: .; CDR3nt: TGTGCCAGCAGCTTAGATCGGCGAGGTGAGCAGTTCTTC; CDR3aa: CASSLDRRGEQFF
v_gene: TRBV2; j_gene: TRBJ2-3; abundance: .; d_gene: .; CDR3nt: TGTGCCAGCAGGAGTTACGGATCCACAGATACGCAGTATTTT; CDR3aa: CASRSYGSTDTQYF
v_gene: TRBV2; j_gene: TRBJ1-2; abundance: few; d_gene: .; CDR3nt: TGTGCCAGCAGCTCGGGACTTTTGTATGGCTACACCTTC; CDR3aa: CASSSGLLYGYTF
v_gene: TRBV5-5; j_gene: TRBJ2-1; abundance: .; d_gene: .; CDR3nt: TGTGCCAGCAGCTTGGGAGTAGGAGTTGAGAATGAGCAGTTCTTC; CDR3aa: CASSLGVGVENEQFF
v_gene: TRBV7-2; j_gene: TRBJ1-5; abundance: .; d_gene: TRBD1; CDR3nt: TGTGCCAGCAGCTTAAAGTCAGGGGGCGCCAATCAGCCCCAGCATTTT; CDR3aa: CASSLKSGGANQPQHF
v_gene: TRBV6-5; j_gene: TRBJ1-1; abundance: .; d_gene: .; CDR3nt: TGTGCCAGCAGTTTAGAAGGGGGATTGGACACTGAAGCTTTCTTT; CDR3aa: CASSLEGGLDTEAFF
v_gene: TRBV29-1; j_gene: TRBJ2-7; abundance: .; d_gene: .; CDR3nt: TGCAGCGTTGAGATTTACTACGAGCAGTACTTC; CDR3aa: CSVEIYYEQYF
v_gene: TRBV3-1/TRBV3-2; j_gene: TRBJ1-2; abundance: .; d_gene: .; CDR3nt: TGTGCCAGCAGCCAAGATTCAGGTGGCTACACCTTC; CDR3aa: CASSQDSGGYTF
v_gene: TRBV6-5; j_gene: TRBJ2-5; abundance: .; d_gene: .; CDR3nt: TGTGCCAGCAGTTACTCGCCGGCGCAAGAGACCCAGTACTTC; CDR3aa: CASSYSPAQETQYF
v_gene: TRBV6-5; j_gene: TRBJ2-7; abundance: .; d_gene: .; CDR3nt: TGTGCCAGCAGTTACCGGACTACTTCCTACGAGCAGTACTTC; CDR3aa: CASSYRTTSYEQYF
v_gene: TRBV15; j_gene: TRBJ1-2; abundance: .; d_gene: .; CDR3nt: TGTGCCACCAGCAGAGGGTTGGGGCCATATGGCTACACCTTC; CDR3aa: CATSRGLGPYGYTF
v_gene: TRBV9; j_gene: TRBJ2-2; abundance: .; d_gene: .; CDR3nt: TGTGCCAGCAGGGGGGGAGGCGGGGAGCTGTTTTTT; CDR3aa: CASRGGGGELFF
v_gene: TRBV28; j_gene: TRBJ1-1; abundance: .; d_gene: .; CDR3nt: TGTGCCAGCAGTTTGGTTCGATACACTGAAGCTTTCTTT; CDR3aa: CASSLVRYTEAFF
v_gene: TRBV28; j_gene: TRBJ1-4; abundance: .; d_gene: .; CDR3nt: TGTGCCAGCAGTTTATTACAGGATAATGAAAAACTGTTTTTT; CDR3aa: CASSLLQDNEKLFF
v_gene: TRBV7-2; j_gene: TRBJ1-2; abundance: .; d_gene: .; CDR3nt: TGTGCCAGCAGCCCAGGGTCGACAGCGAACTATGGCTACACCTTC; CDR3aa: CASSPGSTANYGYTF
v_gene: TRBV5-6; j_gene: TRBJ2-3; abundance: once; d_gene: .; CDR3nt: TGTGCCAGCAGCCACCGGGGGTATACGCAGTATTTT; CDR3aa: CASSHRGYTQYF
v_gene: TRBV28; j_gene: TRBJ1-1; abundance: .; d_gene: TRBD1; CDR3nt: TGTGCCAGCAGTTCGAGGGGGCGCCTAAAAGGTGGGACTGAAGCTTTCTTT; CDR3aa: CASSSRGRLKGGTEAFF
v_gene: TRBV28; j_gene: TRBJ1-5; abundance: once; d_gene: TRBD1; CDR3nt: TGTGCCAGCAGCCCCGCAGGGGGCGGCAATAGCAATCAGCCCCAGCATTTT; CDR3aa: CASSPAGGGNSNQPQHF
v_gene: TRBV19; j_gene: TRBJ1-3; abundance: once; d_gene: .; CDR3nt: TGTGCCAGTAGTGGAGGGCGAGGAAACACCATATATTTT; CDR3aa: CASSGGRGNTIYF
v_gene: TRBV19; j_gene: TRBJ2-2; abundance: .; d_gene: TRBD2; CDR3nt: TGTGCCAGTAGCCCTCTAGCGGGAGGAAGAGGCGGGGAGCTGTTTTTT; CDR3aa: CASSPLAGGRGGELFF
v_gene: TRBV10-1; j_gene: TRBJ1-1; abundance: once; d_gene: .; CDR3nt: TGCGCCAGCAGTGAAAATGTAGGACTGGGAGCTTTCTTT; CDR3aa: CASSENVGLGAFF
v_gene: TRBV27; j_gene: TRBJ2-6; abundance: .; d_gene: TRBD1; CDR3nt: TGTGCCAGCAGCCGAAGGGTTCCGGGACAGTCAATCGTATCTGGGGCCAACGTCCTGACTTTC; CDR3aa: CASSRRVPGQSIVSGANVLTF
v_gene: TRBV7-2; j_gene: TRBJ2-1; abundance: .; d_gene: TRBD1; CDR3nt: TGTGCCAGCAGCGAACAGGGACAGGGTTCCGATGAGCAGTTCTTC; CDR3aa: CASSEQGQGSDEQFF
v_gene: TRBV6-2/TRBV6-3; j_gene: TRBJ1-2; abundance: .; d_gene: .; CDR3nt: TGTGCCAGCAGTTACCCCCTTGGCTACACCTTC; CDR3aa: CASSYPLGYTF
v_gene: TRBV18; j_gene: TRBJ1-1; abundance: .; d_gene: TRBD1; CDR3nt: TGTGCCAGCTCTCCAAGGGGACAGGCGACTACCGGAGGGGCTTTCTTT; CDR3aa: CASSPRGQATTGGAFF
v_gene: TRBV4-1; j_gene: TRBJ1-1; abundance: .; d_gene: .; CDR3nt: TGCGCCAGCAGCCCCTTCGGGGGGGCAAACACTGAAGCTTTCTTT; CDR3aa: CASSPFGGANTEAFF
v_gene: TRBV9; j_gene: TRBJ2-4; abundance: .; d_gene: TRBD2; CDR3nt: TGTGCCAGCAGCGAGACTAGCGGGGTGGCCATTCAGTACTTC; CDR3aa: CASSETSGVAIQYF
v_gene: TRBV6-4; j_gene: TRBJ1-2; abundance: .; d_gene: TRBD1; CDR3nt: TGTGCCAGCAGTGACGACAGGGGGCTAGGCTATGGCTACACCTTC; CDR3aa: CASSDDRGLGYGYTF
v_gene: TRBV4-3; j_gene: TRBJ1-5; abundance: .; d_gene: TRBD1; CDR3nt: TGCGCCAGCAGCCTACATGAAGGGGGCCAGCCCCAGCATTTT; CDR3aa: CASSLHEGGQPQHF
v_gene: TRBV9; j_gene: TRBJ2-5; abundance: .; d_gene: .; CDR3nt: TGTGCCAGCAGCGAGCAGGGGACACAAGAGACCCAGTACTTC; CDR3aa: CASSEQGTQETQYF
v_gene: TRBV14; j_gene: TRBJ1-3; abundance: .; d_gene: .; CDR3nt: TGTGCCAGCAGCCCCCAGGGACCTGGAAACACCATATATTTT; CDR3aa: CASSPQGPGNTIYF
v_gene: TRBV20-1; j_gene: TRBJ2-5; abundance: .; d_gene: .; CDR3nt: TGCAGTGCTAGATCCGGGGAGACCCAGTACTTC; CDR3aa: CSARSGETQYF
v_gene: TRBV5-4; j_gene: TRBJ2-3; abundance: .; d_gene: .; CDR3nt: TGTGCCAGCAGCCTTTCGGGGAATACGCAGTATTTT; CDR3aa: CASSLSGNTQYF
v_gene: TRBV15; j_gene: TRBJ1-4; abundance: .; d_gene: TRBD1; CDR3nt: TGTGCCACCAGCAGAGATAAGGGGGCCGCTGAAAAACTGTTTTTT; CDR3aa: CATSRDKGAAEKLFF
v_gene: TRBV14; j_gene: TRBJ2-5; abundance: .; d_gene: TRBD1; CDR3nt: TGTGCCAGCAGCCTGGGGACAGGGGTGTATCAAGAGACCCAGTACTTC; CDR3aa: CASSLGTGVYQETQYF
v_gene: TRBV12-3/TRBV12-4; j_gene: TRBJ1-4; abundance: .; d_gene: .; CDR3nt: TGTGCCAGCAGTTTGGTCTCGTGGGAAAAACTGTTTTTT; CDR3aa: CASSLVSWEKLFF
v_gene: TRBV21-1; j_gene: TRBJ1-1; abundance: .; d_gene: .; CDR3nt: TGTGCCAGCAGCGAAAGGGGGAACACTGAAGCTTTCTTT; CDR3aa: CASSERGNTEAFF
v_gene: TRBV6-5; j_gene: TRBJ1-1; abundance: .; d_gene: TRBD1; CDR3nt: TGTGCCAGCAGTTATCAGACCGGGACAGGCGATGAAGCTTTCTTT; CDR3aa: CASSYQTGTGDEAFF
v_gene: TRBV5-4; j_gene: TRBJ2-2; abundance: .; d_gene: .; CDR3nt: TGTGCCAGCAGCCCGGGGAGAAGCGAGGGGGAGCTGTTTTTT; CDR3aa: CASSPGRSEGELFF
v_gene: TRBV6-5; j_gene: TRBJ2-7; abundance: .; d_gene: TRBD1; CDR3nt: TGTGCCAGCAGTCTGGGACAGTTAAAGTACTTC; CDR3aa: CASSLGQLKYF
v_gene: TRBV5-1; j_gene: TRBJ1-1; abundance: once; d_gene: .; CDR3nt: TGCGCCAGCAGCTTGAGTACAAATTTGAACACTGAAGCTTTCTTT; CDR3aa: CASSLSTNLNTEAFF
v_gene: TRBV2; j_gene: TRBJ2-4; abundance: .; d_gene: TRBD1; CDR3nt: TGTGCCAGCAGTGCGGACAGGGGGCTAAACATTCAGTACTTC; CDR3aa: CASSADRGLNIQYF
v_gene: TRBV18; j_gene: TRBJ1-3; abundance: .; d_gene: .; CDR3nt: TGTGCCAGCTCACCCGTAAAGTCAGGGGTATCCTCTGGAAACACCATATATTTT; CDR3aa: CASSPVKSGVSSGNTIYF
v_gene: TRBV7-6; j_gene: TRBJ1-2; abundance: .; d_gene: TRBD1; CDR3nt: TGTGCCAGCAGCCCCCTTGGGACAGGGGTCTTAGCTAACTATGGCTACACCTTC; CDR3aa: CASSPLGTGVLANYGYTF
v_gene: TRBV29-1; j_gene: TRBJ1-1; abundance: .; d_gene: .; CDR3nt: TGCAGCGTTTTATTTGGACGGGCGAACACTGAAGCTTTCTTT; CDR3aa: CSVLFGRANTEAFF
v_gene: TRBV12-3/TRBV12-4; j_gene: TRBJ1-1; abundance: .; d_gene: .; CDR3nt: TGTGCCAGCACCCGGGAAGTCACTGAAGCTTTCTTT; CDR3aa: CASTREVTEAFF
v_gene: TRBV18; j_gene: TRBJ1-1; abundance: once; d_gene: .; CDR3nt: TGTGCCAGCTCACTAAAAGGACAGACGGACACTGAAGCTTTCTTT; CDR3aa: CASSLKGQTDTEAFF
v_gene: TRBV4-3; j_gene: TRBJ2-1; abundance: .; d_gene: TRBD1; CDR3nt: TGCGCCAGCAGCCAGGGACAGAGGGCGTACAATGAGCAGTTCTTC; CDR3aa: CASSQGQRAYNEQFF
v_gene: TRBV15; j_gene: TRBJ2-5; abundance: .; d_gene: TRBD2; CDR3nt: TGTGCCACCAGCATGTGGGTCCTAACGGGGGGTCTGGAGACCCAGTACTTC; CDR3aa: CATSMWVLTGGLETQYF
v_gene: TRBV6-1; j_gene: TRBJ2-7; abundance: few; d_gene: .; CDR3nt: TGTGCCAGCAGTGAAAGGGGGGGGACCCCCGTCTACGAGCAGTACTTC; CDR3aa: CASSERGGTPVYEQYF